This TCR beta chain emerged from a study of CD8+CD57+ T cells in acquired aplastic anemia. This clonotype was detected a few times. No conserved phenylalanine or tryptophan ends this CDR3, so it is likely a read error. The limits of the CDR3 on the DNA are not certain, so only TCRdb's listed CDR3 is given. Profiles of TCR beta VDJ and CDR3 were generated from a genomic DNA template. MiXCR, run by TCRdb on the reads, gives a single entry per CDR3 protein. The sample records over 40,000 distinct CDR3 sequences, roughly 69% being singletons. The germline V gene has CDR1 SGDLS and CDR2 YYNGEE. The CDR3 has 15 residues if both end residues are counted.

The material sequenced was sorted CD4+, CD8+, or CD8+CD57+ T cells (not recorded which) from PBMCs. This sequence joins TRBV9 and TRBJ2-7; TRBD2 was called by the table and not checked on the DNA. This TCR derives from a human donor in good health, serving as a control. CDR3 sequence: CASSVGRTSGYEQCS.